This TCR beta chain was sequenced during a study of blood T cell repertoires in COVID-19. Study context: PBMCs, B-cell-depleted T cells, or T cells were the source of the cDNA or gDNA that made up the material.

Original processing notes: Reference gene primer amplification gave nucleated cell count estimates. Repertoires were generated with immunoSEQ multiplex PCR, while TCRdb's copy carries only in-frame clones and drops some. That table supplies the V and J calls and clone size; D and trimming were determined from the DNA. The sample has 90,000 to 130,000 clones, roughly nine tenths seen once. Concerning this clone: The same CDR3 is also encoded by other DNA sequences in this sample.

V was cut by 1 base and J by 0 bases, with 9 bases left in between. CDR3 length: 15 residues. The germline gives CDR1 SGDLS, CDR2 YYNGEE. The sequenced sample was peripheral blood. The chain links TRBV9 to TRBJ2-3, with D uncertain. This sequence was found in a man in his forties with acute or convalescent COVID-19. CDR3 sequence reads: CASSVLGQSTDTQYF. Here the CDR3 DNA reads TGTGCCAGCAGCGTACTGGGCCAAAGCACAGATACGCAGTATTTT. Filled out from reference TRBV9 and TRBJ2-3, the complete variable domain reads DSGVTQTPKHLITATGQRVTLRCSPRSGDLSVYWYQQSLDQGLQFLIQYYNGEERAKGNILERFSAQQFPDLHSELNLSSLELGDSALYFCASSVLGQSTDTQYFGPGTRLTVL.